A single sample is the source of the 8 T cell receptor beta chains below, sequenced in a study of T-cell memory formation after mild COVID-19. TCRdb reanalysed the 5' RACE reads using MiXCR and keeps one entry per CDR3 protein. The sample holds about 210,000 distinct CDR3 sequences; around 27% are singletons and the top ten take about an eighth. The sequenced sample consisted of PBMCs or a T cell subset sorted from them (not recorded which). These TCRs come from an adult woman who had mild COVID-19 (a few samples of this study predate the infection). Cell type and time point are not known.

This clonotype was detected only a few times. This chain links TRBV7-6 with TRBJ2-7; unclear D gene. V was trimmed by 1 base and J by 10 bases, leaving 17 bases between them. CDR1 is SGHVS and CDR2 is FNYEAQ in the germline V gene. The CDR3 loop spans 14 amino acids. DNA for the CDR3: TGTGCCAGCAGCTTAGTTCTGGGCGGTCGAGCACAGTACTTC. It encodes CASSLVLGGRAQYF.

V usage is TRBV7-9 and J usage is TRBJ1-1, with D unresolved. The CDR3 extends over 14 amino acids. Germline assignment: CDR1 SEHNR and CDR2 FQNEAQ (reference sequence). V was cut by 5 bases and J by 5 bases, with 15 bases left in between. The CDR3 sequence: CASSGPGSETEAFF. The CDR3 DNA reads TGTGCCAGCAGCGGGCCTGGATCAGAAACTGAAGCTTTCTTT.

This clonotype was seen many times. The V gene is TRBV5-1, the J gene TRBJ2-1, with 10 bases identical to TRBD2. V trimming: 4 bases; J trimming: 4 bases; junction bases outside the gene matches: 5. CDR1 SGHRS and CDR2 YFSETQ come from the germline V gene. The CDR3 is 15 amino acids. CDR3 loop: CASSPAGGLYNEQFF. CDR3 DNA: TGCGCCAGCAGCCCAGCGGGGGGGCTGTACAATGAGCAGTTCTTC.

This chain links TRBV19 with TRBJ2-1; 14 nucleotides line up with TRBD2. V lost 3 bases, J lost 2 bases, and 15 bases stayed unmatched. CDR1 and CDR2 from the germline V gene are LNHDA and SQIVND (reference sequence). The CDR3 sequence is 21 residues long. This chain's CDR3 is CASSIYRLAGGRLQTYNEQFF. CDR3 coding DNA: TGTGCCAGTAGTATTTACCGACTAGCGGGAGGGCGGTTGCAGACCTACAATGAGCAGTTCTTC.

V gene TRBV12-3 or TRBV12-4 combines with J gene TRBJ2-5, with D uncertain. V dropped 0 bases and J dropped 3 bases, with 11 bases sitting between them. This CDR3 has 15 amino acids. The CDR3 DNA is TGTGCCAGCAGTTTAGCGCTGGCCTCCAAAGAGACCCAGTACTTC. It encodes CASSLALASKETQYF.

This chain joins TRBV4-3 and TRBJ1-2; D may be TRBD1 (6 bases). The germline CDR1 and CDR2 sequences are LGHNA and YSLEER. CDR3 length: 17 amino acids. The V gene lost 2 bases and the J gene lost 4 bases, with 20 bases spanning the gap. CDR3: CASSQPADRRGSYGYTF. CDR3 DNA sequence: TGCGCCAGCAGCCAACCCGCCGACAGGCGAGGTAGCTATGGCTACACCTTC.

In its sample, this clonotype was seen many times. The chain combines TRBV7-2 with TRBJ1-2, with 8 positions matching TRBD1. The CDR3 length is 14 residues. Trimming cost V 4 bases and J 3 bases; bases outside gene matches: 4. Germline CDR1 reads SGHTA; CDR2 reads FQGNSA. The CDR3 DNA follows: TGTGCCAGCAGCTCCGGACAGGGCGACTATGGCTACACCTTC. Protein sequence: CASSSGQGDYGYTF.

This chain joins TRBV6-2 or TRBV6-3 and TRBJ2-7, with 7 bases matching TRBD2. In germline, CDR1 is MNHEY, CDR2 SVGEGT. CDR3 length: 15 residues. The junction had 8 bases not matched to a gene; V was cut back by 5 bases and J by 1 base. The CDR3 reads CASSDSSGTSYEQYF. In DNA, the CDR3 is TGTGCCAGCAGTGATTCTAGCGGAACTTCCTACGAGCAGTACTTC.